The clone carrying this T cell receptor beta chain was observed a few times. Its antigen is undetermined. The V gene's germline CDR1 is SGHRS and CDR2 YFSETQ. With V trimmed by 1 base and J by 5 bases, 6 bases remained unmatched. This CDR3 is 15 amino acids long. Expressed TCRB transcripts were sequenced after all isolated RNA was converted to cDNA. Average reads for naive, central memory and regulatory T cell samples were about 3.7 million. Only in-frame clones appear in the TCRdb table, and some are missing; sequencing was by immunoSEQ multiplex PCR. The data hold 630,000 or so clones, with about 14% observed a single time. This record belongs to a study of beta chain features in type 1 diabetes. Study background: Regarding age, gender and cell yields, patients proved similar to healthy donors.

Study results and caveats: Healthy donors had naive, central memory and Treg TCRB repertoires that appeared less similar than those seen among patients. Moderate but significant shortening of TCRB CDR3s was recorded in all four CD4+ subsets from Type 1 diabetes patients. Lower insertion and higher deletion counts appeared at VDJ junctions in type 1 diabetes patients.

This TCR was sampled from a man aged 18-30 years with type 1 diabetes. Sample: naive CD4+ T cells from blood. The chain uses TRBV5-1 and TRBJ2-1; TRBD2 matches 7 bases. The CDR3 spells CASSLLGGSDNEQFF. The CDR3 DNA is TGCGCCAGCAGCTTGCTGGGCGGGAGTGACAATGAGCAGTTCTTC.